These 14 T cell receptor beta chains were all obtained from the same sample, sequenced in a study of T-cell reconstitution after alpha-beta-depleted transplantation in children. For TCRbeta, the library was prepared with unique molecular identifiers. TCRdb itself ran the PCR reads through MiXCR, one entry per CDR3 protein. Of 490,000 or so distinct CDR3 sequences listed, about 10% are singletons. The input for sequencing was PBMCs, taken before TCRalphabeta/CD19-depleted stem cell transplant. The origin of the receptors is a child aged 2 to 10 with inherited bone marrow failure, due to receive a stem cell transplant.

This clonotype has more than one count but fewer than ten. The chain joins TRBV20-1 to TRBJ1-5; D uncertain. This CDR3 has 14 residues. Trimming shortened V by 0 bases and J by 1 base, and 7 bases separated the two germline ends. Germline V CDR1 and CDR2: DFQATT, SNEGSKA (reference sequence). The CDR3 is CSAREYYSNQPQHF. DNA of the CDR3: TGCAGTGCTAGAGAGTACTACAGCAATCAGCCCCAGCATTTT.

Many counts were recorded for this clonotype. The chain uses TRBV5-5 and TRBJ2-5; 10 nucleotides align to TRBD2. Germline CDR1 is SGHKS and CDR2 is YYEKEE (reference sequence). J was trimmed by 5 bases and V by 5 bases; bases with no gene match: 9. CDR3 length: 15 amino acids. The CDR3 region is CASSWSSGRGETQYF. DNA for the CDR3: TGTGCCAGCAGTTGGTCCAGCGGGAGGGGCGAGACCCAGTACTTC.

This clonotype was counted at least ten times. The rearrangement links TRBV4-2 to TRBJ2-1; 11 bases align to TRBD2. The junction had 8 bases not matched to a gene; V was cut back by 3 bases and J by 7 bases. This CDR3 is 16 amino acids long. CDR1 LGHNA and CDR2 YNFKEQ come from the germline V gene. The CDR3 loop is CASSHSGTSGGNEQFF. The CDR3 DNA reads as TGTGCCAGCAGCCACTCCGGGACTAGCGGCGGGAATGAGCAGTTCTTC.

This clonotype was recorded many times. This sequence joins TRBV5-1 and TRBJ1-1, with TRBD1 identical over 7 bases. Per germline, CDR1 SGHRS and CDR2 YFSETQ. The CDR3 has 15 residues. The V gene end was trimmed by 4 bases and the J gene end by 3 bases; junction bases not matched to a gene: 9. CDR3 sequence reads: CASSGGGGSDTEAFF. The CDR3 bases are TGCGCCAGCAGCGGCGGAGGGGGCTCGGACACTGAAGCTTTCTTT.

This clonotype was counted at least ten times. The chain employs TRBV19 and TRBJ2-2; 7 bases are shared with TRBD1. Trimming cost V 7 bases and J 10 bases; bases outside gene matches: 9. The CDR3 runs to 13 residues. CDR1 and CDR2 from the germline V gene are LNHDA and SQIVND (reference sequence). The CDR3 DNA reads as TGTGCCAGTACGGACAGGCGATTTGAGGAGCTGTTTTTT. Translated, it gives CASTDRRFEELFF.

This clonotype has a count of ten or more. The chain combines TRBV12-5 with TRBJ2-1; no definite D call. The CDR3 spans 12 residues. Germline CDR1 and CDR2: LGHNT and FRNRAP. V dropped 4 bases and J dropped 4 bases, with 5 bases sitting between them. The CDR3 reads CASGSPYNEQFF. The CDR3 DNA follows: TGTGCTAGTGGTTCGCCGTACAATGAGCAGTTCTTC.

This clonotype was counted at least ten times. This chain links TRBV12-3 or TRBV12-4 with TRBJ2-3; D is unclear. V lost 6 bases to trimming and J lost 0 bases, with 4 bases between them. There are 12 residues in the CDR3. DNA of the CDR3: TGTGCCAGCAGGCCGAGCACAGATACGCAGTATTTT. As protein: CASRPSTDTQYF.

In its sample, this clonotype was seen many times. The V call is TRBV11-2, the J call TRBJ2-1; TRBD2 aligns across 9 bases. The CDR3 consists of 16 residues. J gave up 4 bases and V 5 bases, and 9 bases lay outside the gene matches. Germline V gene sequence: CDR1 SGHAT, CDR2 FQNNGV. For the CDR3, the DNA is TGTGCCAGCAGCGGTTTCGGCCTAGCGGGGTACAATGAGCAGTTCTTC. Translating it yields CASSGFGLAGYNEQFF.

This clonotype was observed at least ten times. This rearrangement joins TRBV7-2 to TRBJ2-5; TRBD1 aligns across 10 bases. The CDR3 is 13 residues long. V lost 4 bases, J lost 10 bases, and 6 bases stayed unmatched. From germline, CDR1 is SGHTA and CDR2 FQGNSA. The CDR3 DNA is TGTGCCAGCAGCTGGGTGGGACAGGGGAACCAGTACTTC. Its translation: CASSWVGQGNQYF.

The sample holds many counts of this clonotype. The rearrangement uses TRBV11-1 and TRBJ1-4; TRBD1 matches 8 bases. The V and J ends lost 4 bases and 0 bases, in that order; junction bases with no gene match: 13. The V gene's germline CDR1 is SGHAT and CDR2 FQDESV (reference sequence). This CDR3 has 19 amino acids. The CDR3 DNA reads TGTGCCAGCAGCTCTCTTAGGCGGACAGGGTACCCAACTAATGAAAAACTGTTTTTT. This translates into CASSSLRRTGYPTNEKLFF.

The table lists this clonotype with many counts. The gene calls are TRBV20-1 and TRBJ2-5; D is possibly TRBD1 (6 bases). Germline V gene sequence: CDR1 DFQATT, CDR2 SNEGSKA (reference sequence). Trimming removed 0 bases from V and 8 bases from J, with 10 bases in between. CDR3 length equals 12 residues. For the CDR3, the DNA is TGCAGTGCTAGAGAGGCAGGGGAAACCCAGTACTTC. It encodes CSAREAGETQYF.

In this sample, this clonotype turned up many times. The V gene is TRBV20-1, the J gene TRBJ2-7, with D hard to call. This CDR3 has 12 residues. Trimming pared 7 bases from V and 2 bases from J, leaving 12 bases between. The germline V gene has CDR1 DFQATT and CDR2 SNEGSKA (reference sequence). CDR3 amino acids: CSGVDQPYEQYF. CDR3 in DNA: TGCAGTGGAGTTGACCAGCCCTACGAGCAGTACTTC.

This clonotype has a count of ten or more. The rearrangement joins TRBV12-3 or TRBV12-4 to TRBJ1-1; unclear D gene. V was shortened by 7 bases and J by 0 bases, with 9 bases between the two germline ends. The CDR3 totals 13 residues. This CDR3 reads CASTPTLNTEAFF. In DNA form, the CDR3 reads TGTGCCAGCACCCCGACCTTGAACACTGAAGCTTTCTTT.

This clonotype was observed many times. J is TRBJ2-3 and V is TRBV27; D perhaps matches TRBD2 (6 bases). The ends were cut back, 4 bases at V and 5 bases at J, with 22 bases in the middle. This CDR3 is built from 17 residues. Germline V CDR1 and CDR2: MNHEY, SMNVEV (reference sequence). The DNA of the CDR3 is TGTGCCAGCAGTTCCTCGGCCGGGGGATGGTTTGGAGATACGCAGTATTTT. Protein product: CASSSSAGGWFGDTQYF.